The rows below give T cell receptor beta chains drawn from one sample of a study of blood T cell repertoires in COVID-19. TCRdb keeps only in-frame clones here, not all; method: immunoSEQ multiplex PCR. The data hold over 150,000 clones, with 70% to 85% observed a single time. Sequencing used PBMCs or T cells enriched from blood (not recorded which). The receptors were gathered from a woman aged 30 to 39 who had recovered from COVID-19. Both conserved end residues are part of each CDR3.

TRBV7-2 CASSNRGLAVYNEQFF
TRBV5-4 CASSTTGADTQYF
TRBV5-1 CASSGQGATFF
TRBV27 CASTGSTSGRLQPNEQFF
TRBV28 CASSRDLIGYTF
TRBV28 CASRLGTGGSEAFF
TRBV2 CASKLDRGFTEAFF
TRBV6-4 CASSDSSQDRGTEAFF
TRBV6-5 CASFIWGRYGYTF
TRBV7-3 CASSHGQGHEQYF
TRBV27 CASGQLPSGANVLTF
TRBV4-2 CASSLGLAGVGETQYF
TRBV9 CASSEGGQGLTEAFF
TRBV19 CASSHRGRKAPGEQFF
TRBV3-1/TRBV3-2 CASCMAGSTEAFF
TRBV5-6 CASSFSVLTGRNTEAFF
TRBV6-6 CASSYDRGREKLFF
TRBV19 CASSTLTGSSTEAFF
TRBV7-2 CASSLVRLGYTF
TRBV19 CASSTGRAKYNEQFF
TRBV4-1 CASSQPRDRGNTIYF
TRBV11-3 CASSSSGIYNEQFF
TRBV27 CASSLSFTNTQYF